The source of this TCR beta chain is a study of blood T cell repertoires in COVID-19 (dated by TCRdb to 2019 to 2021). With respect to the entire study: The collaborator samples originated in the United States, Italy and Spain and spanned the acute and convalescent phases of COVID-19. The prospective study material was composed of cDNA or gDNA derived from T cells, B-cell-depleted T cells, or PBMCs. Deeply sampled blood TCRbeta repertoires from subjects exposed to, actively infected with, or recovered from COVID-19 were included in the dataset. The repertoires were made available in a free public database intended to serve as a resource for research on the immune response to SARS-CoV-2. Samples were obtained from the ongoing ImmuneRACE study (first 160 participants) and from some 1,200 subjects provided by 6 global collaborators. Nearly every sample came with metadata listing a de-identified subject ID, COVID-19 status, age in years and sex. Where available, HLA class I and class II types were taken from metadata supplied by the sample provider and were not determined by assay-based typing.

TCRbeta CDR3 regions were amplified from genomic DNA by means of the immunoSEQ Assay, a bias-controlled multiplex PCR. As for the authors' bioinformatics: The number of nucleated cells in each sample was estimated by amplification of reference gene primers within the assay. To quantify the absolute abundance of each unique TCRbeta CDR3 rearrangement, sequence reads were collapsed and filtered. Productive Simpson clonality was computed per sample as the square root of Simpson's diversity index over productive rearrangements. In TCRdb, the immuneACCESS table is reduced to in-frame sequences with V and J assigned. These tables do not hold every clone; where another copy was compared, an unresolved V gene accounts for under half, and the others remain unexplained. That table gives V, J and clone size, and the DNA gave D and trimming. Within this sample are approximately 320,000 clones, with around 92% of them counted one time only. Roughly 11% of the sample belongs to the ten largest clones.

Beyond this particular receptor, the publication reports: How much clinical and demographic metadata was included differed by source and by participant, and the metadata was provided uncurated.

One collaborating source in Seattle enrolled patients while the patients were actively infected and followed the patients over time throughout the course of disease. Each collaborating institution followed its own protocols to collect whole blood in K2EDTA tubes. For TCRbeta analysis, collaborators shipped samples as frozen whole blood, isolated PBMCs, or DNA extracted from either of those sample types. Trimming accounts for 3 bases at V and 1 base at J, while the number of junction bases matched to no gene is 1. The CDR3 contains 13 residues, cysteine and phenylalanine counted. The read is trimmed to its CDR3 DNA, 39 bases read in frame from base 1. CDR1 is given as SGHNT and CDR2 as YYREEE, both from the germline V gene (reference sequence). This clone occurred a few times. The antigen this receptor binds is unknown. Within one base of it there is no much larger clone, and no base qualities were kept.

This TCR came from a woman aged 25-40 years with COVID-19, enrolled during active disease. This chain is built from TRBV5-4 and TRBJ2-7, with 7 junctional bases fitting TRBD1. Sequencing input: peripheral blood. The DNA sequence is as follows: TGTGCCAGCAGCTGGGGACAGTCCTACGAGCAGTACTTC. Its translation reads: CASSWGQSYEQYF.